What follows are 28 T cell receptor beta chains derived from one specimen sequenced in a study of low-dose radiotherapy and immunotherapy resistance in tumors. The time point denotes: before trial treatment. Both TCRalpha and TCRbeta chains were reverse transcribed with V-gene-specific primers. PCR amplification of the TCRs was performed with Phusion for 20 PCR cycles, and it relied on a constant-region primer together with a V-primer adapter. TCRdb re-analysed the reads in MiXCR, keeping a single row per CDR3 protein. Of tens of thousands of distinct CDR3 sequences in the sample, about a sixth were seen once. The sample consisted of PBMCs, taken before treatment. All receptors derive from a male donor with prostate cancer.

This clonotype occurred many times. The chain carries TRBV7-2 and TRBJ2-2; a possible D gene is TRBD2 (6 bases). This CDR3 spans 14 amino acids. Germline CDR1 reads SGHTA; CDR2 reads FQGNSA. The V end was cut by 6 bases, the J end by 4 bases, with 12 bases between. CDR3 nucleotides: TGTGCCAGCAGAAAAGGGAGGACCACCGGGGAGCTGTTTTTT. As protein: CASRKGRTTGELFF.

This clonotype was counted once. V and J are TRBV11-2 and TRBJ2-7; 7 bases map to TRBD2. The germline V gene encodes CDR1 SGHAT and CDR2 FQNNGV. This CDR3 is built from 13 residues. Trimming removed 5 bases from V and 2 bases from J; junction bases left unmatched: 3. The CDR3 region is CASSAAGAYEQYF. DNA of the CDR3: TGTGCCAGCAGCGCGGCGGGGGCCTACGAGCAGTACTTC.

This clonotype was counted ten times or more. This rearrangement joins TRBV4-1 to TRBJ1-5; D might be TRBD1 (5 bases). The CDR3 is made up of 14 amino acids. V gave up 5 bases and J gave up 1 base, with 9 bases separating them. In germline, CDR1 is MGHRA, CDR2 YSYEKL. The CDR3 DNA follows: TGCGCCAGCAGCGAAACAGGCAGCAATCAGCCCCAGCATTTT. This gives the protein CASSETGSNQPQHF.

This clonotype has ten or more counts. The chain links TRBV12-3 or TRBV12-4 to TRBJ2-3; 12 bases match TRBD2. The CDR3 extends over 16 amino acids. Unmatched junction bases numbered 6, after V lost 3 bases and J lost 5 bases. This chain's CDR3 is CASSFPSGGAQDTQYF. The CDR3, as DNA: TGTGCCAGCAGTTTTCCTAGCGGGGGGGCCCAAGATACGCAGTATTTT.

This clonotype was recorded at least ten times. The chain couples TRBV3-1 to TRBJ2-3; 13 positions agree with TRBD2. Per germline, CDR1 LGHDT and CDR2 YNNKEL (reference sequence). The length of the CDR3 is 15 residues. Germline trimming cut 4 bases from V and 6 bases from J; bases unmatched to any gene: 4. The CDR3 DNA sequence: TGTGCCAGCAGCCCCGGGACTAGCGGGGTTGATACGCAGTATTTT. Amino acid sequence: CASSPGTSGVDTQYF.

This clonotype occurred many times. This chain uses TRBV4-1 with TRBJ2-7, with D tentatively TRBD1 or TRBD2 (5 bases each). Trimming removed 3 bases from V and 7 bases from J, with 19 bases in between. There are 15 residues in the CDR3. The germline V gene has CDR1 MGHRA and CDR2 YSYEKL. The CDR3 bases are TGCGCCAGCAGCCAGGAAAGGGACCGATCTTGGGAGCAGTACTTC. Translating it yields CASSQERDRSWEQYF.

As for this clonotype: Being one base from a much bigger clone, this may be a read error. This chain links TRBV3-1 with TRBJ2-1; tentatively, D is TRBD1 (6 bases). CDR1 and CDR2 (germline): LGHDT, YNNKEL (reference sequence). V was trimmed by 5 bases and J by 6 bases, leaving 14 bases between them. There are 14 residues in the CDR3. CDR3 nucleotides: TGTGCCAGCAGCTCCAGGACAGCGCTCAATGAGCAGTTCTTC. Translated: CASSSRTALNEQFF.

Details on this clonotype: At one of its ends the junction is not consistent with the germline gene, which may arise from a read error. This sequence joins TRBV5-1 and TRBJ2-2; 16 bases fit TRBD2. The germline CDR1 and CDR2 sequences are SGHRS and YFSETQ. The length of the CDR3 is 19 residues. The CDR3 protein is CASSWPPGTSGGATGDLFF. For the CDR3, the DNA is TGCGCCAGCAGCTGGCCCCCCGGGACTAGCGGGGGGGCGACCGGGGATCTGTTTTTT.

This clonotype appeared many times. The chain has TRBV5-1 and TRBJ2-3, with D uncertain. The CDR3 runs 13 residues. V lost 5 bases and J lost 4, with 11 bases in between. Germline loops: CDR1 SGHRS, CDR2 YFSETQ. CDR3 nucleotide sequence: TGCGCCAGCAGGACACCGTCTCCAGATACGCAGTATTTT. This gives the protein CASRTPSPDTQYF.

This clonotype was detected only a few times. Written as DNA, the CDR3 is TGCGCCAGCAGCACATATAGCGGCGGGTTCACAGATACGCAGTATTTT. It codes for CASSTYSGGFTDTQYF. This chain joins TRBV5-1 and TRBJ2-3; D is perhaps TRBD2 (6 bases). Germline V lookup: CDR1 SGHRS, CDR2 YFSETQ. Between the trimmed V and J ends, which lost 4 bases and 2 bases, there was a span of 17 bases. CDR3 length equals 16 residues.

This clonotype was observed at least ten times. The V gene is TRBV11-3, the J gene TRBJ2-2; D perhaps matches TRBD2 (7 bases). The germline V gene has CDR1 SGHNT and CDR2 YENEEA. This CDR3 is 15 amino acids long. With 7 bases removed from V and 0 bases from J, the gap between germline ends came to 12 bases. CDR3 sequence: CASTQGGANTGELFF. DNA of the CDR3: TGTGCCAGCACCCAAGGGGGGGCGAACACCGGGGAGCTGTTTTTT.

This clonotype was recorded only once. This may be a read error, as it is one base from a much larger clone. This rearrangement joins TRBV7-9 to TRBJ2-5; D is undetermined. CDR3 length: 12 amino acids. CDR1 is SEHNR and CDR2 is FQNEAQ in the germline V gene (reference sequence). The CDR3 spells CTSSLNQETQYF. Written as DNA, the CDR3 is TGTACCAGCAGCTTAAACCAAGAGACCCAGTACTTC. Based on the CDR3 plus reference TRBV7-9 and TRBJ2-5, the full variable domain is DTGVSQNPRHKITKRGQNVTFRCDPISEHNRLYWYRQTLGQGPEFLTYFQNEAQLEKSRLLSDRFSAERPKGSFSTLEIQRTEQGDSAMYLCTSSLNQETQYFGPGTRLLVL.

This clonotype was counted many times. The rearrangement uses TRBV5-1 and TRBJ2-1; 8 bases fit TRBD2. V shed 0 bases and J 0 bases; nucleotides not matched to a gene: 11. The CDR3 is 19 residues long. Germline V gene sequence: CDR1 SGHRS, CDR2 YFSETQ. This CDR3 is CASSLGRYGGGPSYNEQFF. CDR3 bases: TGCGCCAGCAGCTTGGGCCGGTACGGCGGGGGGCCCTCCTACAATGAGCAGTTCTTC. The full variable domain, rest sourced from reference TRBV5-1 and TRBJ2-1, is KAGVTQTPRYLIKTRGQQVTLSCSPISGHRSVSWYQQTPGQGLQFLFEYFSETQRNKGNFPGRFSGRQFSNSRSEMNVSTLELGDSALYLCASSLGRYGGGPSYNEQFFGPGTRLTVL.

The J gene is TRBJ2-1, the V gene TRBV29-1; TRBD2 matches at 15 bases. Germline CDR1 SQVTM, CDR2 ANQGSEA. The length of the CDR3 is 17 residues. V lost 6 bases, J lost 8 bases, and 14 bases stayed unmatched. The CDR3 sequence is CSVQAVGLAGGQDEQFF. CDR3 coding DNA: TGCAGCGTCCAGGCGGTTGGACTAGCGGGGGGGCAAGATGAGCAGTTCTTC.

In its sample, this clonotype was seen many times. This CDR3 is CSTRPQGKVPYEQYF. The CDR3 coding sequence is TGCAGCACCCGACCACAAGGGAAGGTCCCCTACGAGCAGTACTTC. The chain employs TRBV29-1 and TRBJ2-7; D not certain. V was cut by 8 bases and J by 2 bases, with 22 bases left in between. The CDR3 contains 15 residues. Germline V gene sequence: CDR1 SQVTM, CDR2 ANQGSEA.

About this clonotype itself: This clone may be a read error of a much larger clone one base away. V usage is TRBV10-3 and J usage is TRBJ2-7; 7 nucleotides align to TRBD1. The CDR3 is 11 residues long. Germline CDR1 is ENHRY and CDR2 is SYGVKD. In DNA, the CDR3 is TGTGACATCAGTGAGGACAGGAGTCAGTACTTC. It yields the protein CDISEDRSQYF.

This clonotype has at least ten counts. The chain employs TRBV21-1 and TRBJ2-1; the table names TRBD1, a call not compared with the DNA. TRBV21-1 is noted as a pseudogene. There are 21 residues in the CDR3. CDR3 sequence (DNA): TGTGCCAGCAGCAAAGAGGTCCGGGACAGGGGGATAAGGAATTGCTACAATGAGCAGTTCTTC. This codes for CASSKEVRDRGIRNCYNEQFF.

This clonotype was found many times. This chain joins TRBV6-2 or TRBV6-3 and TRBJ1-5; 9 positions agree with TRBD1. The CDR3 loop spans 16 amino acids. CDR1 is MNHEY, CDR2 SVGEGT, per germline. V shed 5 bases, J shed 10 bases, and the junction held 15 bases outside the gene matches. This CDR3 reads CASSEMTGGPLVPQHF. For the CDR3, the DNA is TGTGCCAGCAGTGAAATGACAGGGGGGCCACTAGTTCCCCAGCATTTT.

Points on this clonotype: The DNA is omitted, as the CDR3 cannot be located on it reliably, and the CDR3 follows TCRdb's listing. V is TRBV10-3 and J is TRBJ2-2; the table's D call of TRBD2 was not tested on the DNA. A total of 22 residues make up the CDR3, ends included. CDR1 is ENHRY and CDR2 is SYGVKD in the germline V gene. The CDR3 region is CAISESNSLETSSSTGELFFFF.

This clonotype was recorded many times. V is TRBV3-1 and J is TRBJ2-5, with 7 bases fitting TRBD2. The length of the CDR3 is 16 residues. Losses at the gene ends were 1 base for V and 3 bases for J; bases not matched to a gene: 8. Germline CDR1 and CDR2: LGHDT and YNNKEL (reference sequence). CDR3 loop: CASSQVRASGKETQYF. The CDR3, as DNA: TGTGCCAGCAGCCAAGTCCGGGCTAGCGGTAAAGAGACCCAGTACTTC.

This clonotype was picked up many times. The chain employs TRBV20-1 and TRBJ2-3; no reliable D call. CDR1 is DFQATT, CDR2 SNEGSKA, per germline (reference sequence). Trimming took off 2 bases at V and 3 bases at J, with 6 bases between the two ends. The CDR3 is made up of 12 amino acids. CDR3 region: CSARLLTDTQYF. DNA for the CDR3: TGCAGTGCTAGACTTCTGACAGATACGCAGTATTTT.

This clonotype was counted many times. V and J are TRBV7-2 and TRBJ2-7, with 7 bases fitting TRBD1. With V trimmed by 4 bases and J by 2 bases, 5 bases remained unmatched. Germline loops: CDR1 SGHTA, CDR2 FQGNSA. The CDR3 is 14 residues long. CDR3 sequence reads: CASSWGQGAYEQYF. In DNA form, the CDR3 reads TGTGCCAGCAGCTGGGGCCAGGGGGCCTACGAGCAGTACTTC.

This clonotype was counted at least ten times. This chain joins TRBV6-5 and TRBJ2-2; D is uncertain. Trimming pared 2 bases from V and 4 bases from J, leaving 8 bases between. The CDR3 sequence is 14 residues long. Germline V gives CDR1 MNHEY, CDR2 SVGAGI. CDR3 amino acids: CASSYQDPTGELFF. The CDR3 nucleotides read TGTGCCAGCAGTTACCAGGACCCCACCGGGGAGCTGTTTTTT.

This clonotype has a count of ten or more. This chain links TRBV15 with TRBJ1-4; 7 bases are a match to TRBD1. CDR3 length: 15 amino acids. Germline lookup yields CDR1 LNHNV and CDR2 YYDKDF (reference sequence). The J segment lost 4 bases and the V segment lost 1 base, leaving 3 bases of the junction unmatched. The DNA for the CDR3 is TGTGCCACCAGCAGAGGGGACAGCCTTAATGAAAAACTGTTTTTT. Residues: CATSRGDSLNEKLFF.

This clonotype was seen at least ten times. The rearrangement joins TRBV27 to TRBJ2-3; TRBD2 aligns across 9 bases. The CDR3 sequence is 18 residues long. From germline, CDR1 is MNHEY and CDR2 SMNVEV (reference sequence). V dropped 0 bases and J dropped 4; count of bases not matched to a gene: 11. In DNA form, the CDR3 reads TGTGCCAGCAGTTTATCGCCCCTAGCGGGGCGGGGTGCAGATACGCAGTATTTT. Amino acid sequence: CASSLSPLAGRGADTQYF.

This chain links TRBV7-7 with TRBJ2-7; 10 nucleotides line up with TRBD1. Trimming cost V 2 bases and J 3 bases; bases outside gene matches: 7. Per germline, CDR1 SSHAT and CDR2 FNYEAQ (reference sequence). This CDR3 is built from 16 residues. CDR3 amino acids: CASSLTQWTGGYEQYF. In DNA form, the CDR3 reads TGTGCCAGCAGCTTAACCCAATGGACAGGGGGCTACGAGCAGTACTTC.

This clonotype was observed at least ten times. V usage is TRBV24-1 and J usage is TRBJ2-1; D tentatively fits TRBD1 or TRBD2 (5 bases each). This CDR3 region has 15 residues. Trimming cost V 3 bases and J 5 bases, with 13 bases left between them. Germline CDR1 is KGHDR and CDR2 is SFDVKD. CDR3 sequence reads: CATSDNRGPNNEQFF. The CDR3, as DNA: TGTGCCACCAGTGATAACCGGGGACCAAACAATGAGCAGTTCTTC.

This clonotype was detected many times. The chain links TRBV28 to TRBJ2-3, with TRBD1 matching over 10 bases. Germline-derived CDR1 and CDR2 are MDHEN and SYDVKM. Trimming cost V 6 bases and J 4 bases; bases outside gene matches: 7. This CDR3 spans 15 amino acids. Written as DNA, the CDR3 is TGTGCCAGCAGCCCACCCGGGACAGGGGCAGATACGCAGTATTTT. It is translated as CASSPPGTGADTQYF.